Following are 5 T cell receptor beta chains from one sample sequenced in a study of molecular identifiers for immune sequencing clone quantification. MiXCR was run by TCRdb on the PCR reads, yielding one entry per CDR3 protein. The sample holds some 65,000 distinct CDR3 sequences; around 18% are singletons and the top ten take 1.5% to 1.8%. Material for sequencing was naive CD8+ T cells from blood, with Jurkat cell RNA spiked in. The subset: FACS-sorted CD8+CD4-CCR7+CD45RA+ naive T cells. The origin of the receptors is a human donor in good health. Some libraries in this study had Jurkat cell RNA spiked in.

Many counts were recorded for this clonotype. This chain joins TRBV29-1 and TRBJ2-1, with D unresolved. CDR1 SQVTM and CDR2 ANQGSEA come from the germline V gene. The CDR3 has 10 amino acids. The V end lost 3 bases, the J end lost 10 bases, and 7 bases lay between the germline ends. The CDR3 nucleotides read TGCAGCGTTGACTGGCAGGAGCAGTTCTTC. This sequence encodes CSVDWQEQFF.

Points on this clonotype: The CDR3 does not close with the conserved phenylalanine or tryptophan, likely indicating a read error. This chain uses TRBV15 with TRBJ1-1; 8 bases map to TRBD1. V trimming: 1 base; J trimming: 3 bases; junction bases outside the gene matches: 4. Germline lookup yields CDR1 LNHNV and CDR2 YYDKDF (reference sequence). The CDR3 is 15 residues long. The CDR3 region has the DNA TGTGCCACCAGCAGAGTAACAGGGGGGTACACTGAAGCTTTCCTT. Translated, it gives CATSRVTGGYTEAFL.

The chain joins TRBV12-3 or TRBV12-4 to TRBJ2-5, with 7 bases lining up with TRBD2. CDR3 length equals 14 residues. V trimming: 3 bases; J trimming: 5 bases; junction bases outside the gene matches: 6. CDR3 nucleotides: TGTGCCAGCAGTTTGGGAGGGAATTTGGAGACCCAGTACTTC. Its translation: CASSLGGNLETQYF.

This clonotype occurred many times. V is TRBV18 and J is TRBJ2-3, with TRBD2 identical over 11 bases. This CDR3 region has 16 residues. The V segment lost 5 bases and the J segment 3 bases; nucleotides outside the gene matches: 7. Germline V gene data show CDR1 as KGHSH and CDR2 as LQKENI. The CDR3: CASSIIAGGLTDTQYF. The CDR3 DNA sequence: TGTGCCAGCTCAATCATAGCGGGAGGGCTTACAGATACGCAGTATTTT.

The rearrangement joins TRBV19 to TRBJ2-1; 7 nucleotides line up with TRBD2. The CDR3 runs to 17 residues. Per germline, CDR1 LNHDA and CDR2 SQIVND (reference sequence). Trimming at V came to 2 bases and at J to 7 bases, leaving 14 bases not matched to a gene. The CDR3 reads CASSITLVGGILNEQFF. The CDR3 DNA sequence: TGTGCCAGTAGTATAACACTAGTGGGAGGGATTCTAAATGAGCAGTTCTTC.